A single T cell receptor (beta chain) is shown here with its context. Its antigen is undetermined. The CDR3 consists of 17 residues. Germline lookup yields CDR1 LNHNV and CDR2 YYDKDF (reference sequence). Trimming took 3 bases from V and 1 from J, leaving 16 bases between them. This record comes from a study of cytomegalovirus exposure and HLA in healthy donors. Study-wide points: Solely CMV serostatus was available to characterize immune exposure. The authors enumerated around 150 TCR beta chains as linked to cytomegalovirus.

PCR was performed using 60 Vbeta and 13 Jbeta primers. The table came from immunoSEQ multiplex PCR; TCRdb's copy has only in-frame clones and leaves some out. This table has 200,000 to 250,000 clones, around 80% appearing once. The sequence was obtained from a woman between 55 and 75 years old in good health and CMV-seropositive. The chain uses TRBV15 and TRBJ1-5; the D gene is possibly TRBD1 (5 bases). Sequenced material: PBMCs. The CDR3 sequence is CATSSYRGDQSNQPQHF. CDR3 bases: TGTGCCACCAGCAGCTACCGGGGGGACCAAAGCAATCAGCCCCAGCATTTT.